The 27 T cell receptor beta chains below come from one sample, sequenced in a study of shared clonotypes between healthy human individuals. Repertoires were generated with immunoSEQ multiplex PCR, while TCRdb's copy carries only in-frame clones and drops some. The table lists 2 million to 2.5 million clones, 80% to 95% of them singletons. Sequenced input: naive CD4+ T cells from PBMCs. Subset noted: CD45RA+ positively selected. Receptors were obtained from a man between 18 and 29 years old in good health. Some clones in this sample may be carry-over from other donors' samples.

V gene TRBV14 combines with J gene TRBJ1-1; 10 bases line up with TRBD1. This CDR3 has 15 amino acids. The J segment lost 0 bases and the V segment lost 3 bases, leaving 1 base of the junction unmatched. From germline, CDR1 is SGHDN and CDR2 FVKESK. CDR3 DNA sequence: TGTGCCAGCAGCCAGGGACAGGGGTTGAACACTGAAGCTTTCTTT. Translated: CASSQGQGLNTEAFF.

V gene TRBV7-9 combines with J gene TRBJ2-2; no definite D call. Trimming took 5 bases from V and 1 from J, leaving 11 bases between them. There are 15 residues in the CDR3. Germline values: CDR1 SEHNR, CDR2 FQNEAQ (reference sequence). CDR3 coding DNA: TGTGCCAGCAGCCAATCGGGCGGGAACACCGGGGAGCTGTTTTTT. It specifies CASSQSGGNTGELFF. Complete variable domain (other parts from reference TRBV7-9 and TRBJ2-2): DTGVSQNPRHKITKRGQNVTFRCDPISEHNRLYWYRQTLGQGPEFLTYFQNEAQLEKSRLLSDRFSAERPKGSFSTLEIQRTEQGDSAMYLCASSQSGGNTGELFFGEGSRLTVL.

This chain connects TRBV5-1 to TRBJ2-1, with 8 bases aligning to TRBD2. The CDR3 is 16 residues long. Germline V gene lookup returns CDR1 SGHRS and CDR2 YFSETQ. V dropped 0 bases and J dropped 3; count of bases not matched to a gene: 5. CDR3 region: CASSLVPREDYNEQFF. CDR3 DNA: TGCGCCAGCAGCTTGGTACCGCGGGAGGACTACAATGAGCAGTTCTTC.

The chain uses TRBV7-2 and TRBJ2-7; maybe TRBD2 (5 bases). This CDR3 region has 16 residues. The V gene lost 2 bases and the J gene lost 3 bases, with 17 bases spanning the gap. Per germline, CDR1 SGHTA and CDR2 FQGNSA. The CDR3 spells CASSLKEISVGYEQYF. The CDR3, as DNA: TGTGCCAGCAGCTTAAAAGAGATTAGCGTTGGCTACGAGCAGTACTTC.

The V call is TRBV28, the J call TRBJ2-7; 8 positions agree with TRBD2. The CDR3 covers 14 residues. The V segment lost 6 bases and the J segment 4 bases; nucleotides outside the gene matches: 8. CDR1 and CDR2 from the germline V gene are MDHEN and SYDVKM. CDR3 sequence reads: CASRWSGSGYEQYF. DNA for the CDR3: TGTGCCAGCAGGTGGAGCGGGAGCGGGTACGAGCAGTACTTC.

To note about this clone: This sample also contains other DNA sequences that code for the same CDR3. The chain links TRBV5-1 to TRBJ2-1; 7 bases are shared with TRBD2. V trimming: 4 bases; J trimming: 3 bases; junction bases outside the gene matches: 7. CDR1 is SGHRS and CDR2 is YFSETQ in the germline V gene. This CDR3 has 15 residues. In nucleotides, the CDR3 is TGCGCCAGCAGCCCGGGCCTAGCGGACTACAATGAGCAGTTCTTC. The encoded protein is CASSPGLADYNEQFF.

J is TRBJ2-7 and V is TRBV6-5, with TRBD1 matching 9 bases. The CDR3 length is 15 residues. From germline, CDR1 is MNHEY and CDR2 SVGAGI. The ends lost 2 bases at V and 2 bases at J; junction bases unmatched: 4. CDR3 loop: CASSYTDRGAYEQYF. As DNA, the CDR3 is TGTGCCAGCAGTTACACGGACAGGGGCGCCTACGAGCAGTACTTC.

A few counts support this clone. The chain combines TRBV30 with TRBJ1-5, with 8 nucleotides matching TRBD1. The CDR3 extends over 15 amino acids. V lost 1 base, J lost 4 bases, and 6 bases stayed unmatched. Germline lookup yields CDR1 GTSNPN and CDR2 SVGIG (reference sequence). In DNA form, the CDR3 reads TGTGCCTGGAGTGCATTGGACAGGGAGAATCAGCCCCAGCATTTT. Residues: CAWSALDRENQPQHF.

This clone was seen a single time. The CDR3 nucleotides are TGCGCCAGCAGCCAAGAGGGGACCATCTCCTACAATGAGCAGTTCTTC. It encodes CASSQEGTISYNEQFF. The genes are TRBV4-1 and TRBJ2-1; the D gene could be TRBD1 or TRBD2 (5 bases each). This CDR3 has 16 amino acids. V lost 0 bases, J lost 0 bases, and 9 bases lay in between. Germline V gene sequence: CDR1 MGHRA, CDR2 YSYEKL.

The chain links TRBV5-1 to TRBJ2-1, with D possibly being TRBD1 or TRBD2 (5 bases each). Between the trimmed V and J ends, which lost 0 bases and 3 bases, there was a span of 10 bases. The germline V gene has CDR1 SGHRS and CDR2 YFSETQ. This CDR3 is built from 15 residues. The CDR3 DNA is TGCGCCAGCAGCTTGGACGGGACCTTCTACAATGAGCAGTTCTTC. This translates into CASSLDGTFYNEQFF. Looking up the rest from reference TRBV5-1 and TRBJ2-1 gives the full variable domain: KAGVTQTPRYLIKTRGQQVTLSCSPISGHRSVSWYQQTPGQGLQFLFEYFSETQRNKGNFPGRFSGRQFSNSRSEMNVSTLELGDSALYLCASSLDGTFYNEQFFGPGTRLTVL.

V gene TRBV6-5 combines with J gene TRBJ1-1; D is possibly TRBD1 (6 bases). The CDR3 has 16 amino acids. V was shortened by 4 bases and J by 1 base, with 16 bases between the two germline ends. Germline CDR1 and CDR2: MNHEY and SVGAGI. The CDR3 here is CASSLTGSQRNTEAFF. For the CDR3, the DNA is TGTGCCAGCAGTTTAACAGGGTCCCAGAGGAACACTGAAGCTTTCTTT.

This clone was recorded once. V is TRBV9 and J is TRBJ2-2; TRBD1 matches at 9 bases. Per the germline V gene, CDR1 is SGDLS and CDR2 is YYNGEE. Germline trimming cut 5 bases from V and 0 bases from J; bases unmatched to any gene: 2. This CDR3 comprises 15 residues. DNA for the CDR3: TGTGCCAGCAGGAGACAGGGGGCGAACACCGGGGAGCTGTTTTTT. It translates to CASRRQGANTGELFF.

The chain recombines TRBV15 with TRBJ1-1; perhaps TRBD1 as D (6 bases). Germline-derived CDR1 and CDR2 are LNHNV and YYDKDF (reference sequence). The CDR3 consists of 14 residues. Trimming shortened V by 5 bases and J by 4 bases, and 14 bases separated the two germline ends. The CDR3 sequence: CATSYLQGGTEAFF. The CDR3 coding sequence is TGTGCCACCAGCTACCTTCAAGGGGGCACTGAAGCTTTCTTT.

The CDR3, as DNA: TGCGCCAGCAGCTTAGCGGGAGCCCACTACAATGAGCAGTTCTTC. Protein sequence: CASSLAGAHYNEQFF. The chain joins TRBV5-1 to TRBJ2-1, with 8 nucleotides matching TRBD2. The V and J ends lost 2 bases and 3 bases, in that order; junction bases with no gene match: 4. CDR1 is SGHRS and CDR2 is YFSETQ in the germline V gene. There are 15 residues in the CDR3.

The V gene is TRBV28, the J gene TRBJ2-1, with D possibly called TRBD1 or TRBD2 (6 bases each). The V gene lost 6 bases and the J gene lost 1 base, with 19 bases spanning the gap. Germline lookup yields CDR1 MDHEN and CDR2 SYDVKM. The length of the CDR3 is 17 residues. The CDR3 reads CASSFMEGVVSYNEQFF. The CDR3 DNA is TGTGCCAGCAGCTTTATGGAGGGGGTAGTATCCTACAATGAGCAGTTCTTC.

This chain connects TRBV27 to TRBJ1-1, with D maybe TRBD1 (5 bases). The CDR3 length is 13 residues. Germline V lookup: CDR1 MNHEY, CDR2 SMNVEV (reference sequence). Trimming took 2 bases from V and 4 from J, leaving 8 bases between them. In DNA form, the CDR3 reads TGTGCCAGCAGTTTAGGCAGGGCCACTGAAGCTTTCTTT. Translated: CASSLGRATEAFF.

This chain links TRBV7-3 with TRBJ2-5; perhaps D is TRBD1 or TRBD2 (6 bases each). This CDR3 is built from 15 residues. V was shortened by 4 bases and J by 5 bases, with 17 bases between the two germline ends. Germline V gene data show CDR1 as SGHTA and CDR2 as FQGTGA. The CDR3 bases are TGTGCCAGCAGCTCAGGGGCTAGTCGGGGGGAGACCCAGTACTTC. This translates into CASSSGASRGETQYF.

As regards this clone: The same CDR3 also results from other DNA sequences found in this sample. The chain employs TRBV4-2 and TRBJ2-1, with 8 bases that match TRBD2. In germline, CDR1 is LGHNA, CDR2 YNFKEQ. J lost 0 bases, V lost 1 base, and 2 bases had no gene match. The CDR3 length is 16 residues. The chain's CDR3 is CASSQAGGASYNEQFF. The CDR3, as DNA: TGTGCCAGCAGCCAAGCGGGAGGGGCCTCCTACAATGAGCAGTTCTTC.

The chain has TRBV7-9 and TRBJ2-2; D may correspond to TRBD1 or TRBD2 (5 bases each). Germline-derived CDR1 and CDR2 are SEHNR and FQNEAQ (reference sequence). This CDR3 is 19 amino acids long. V lost 0 bases and J lost 2, with 19 bases in between. This chain's CDR3 is CASSLAGAVDYLNTGELFF. Here the CDR3 DNA reads TGTGCCAGCAGCTTAGCAGGGGCAGTAGACTATCTTAACACCGGGGAGCTGTTTTTT. Together with reference TRBV7-9 and TRBJ2-2, the CDR3 gives the full variable domain: DTGVSQNPRHKITKRGQNVTFRCDPISEHNRLYWYRQTLGQGPEFLTYFQNEAQLEKSRLLSDRFSAERPKGSFSTLEIQRTEQGDSAMYLCASSLAGAVDYLNTGELFFGEGSRLTVL.

The gene calls are TRBV7-9 and TRBJ1-1, with D perhaps matching TRBD1 (5 bases). Germline V gene lookup returns CDR1 SEHNR and CDR2 FQNEAQ (reference sequence). Trimming removed 4 bases at V and 5 bases at J, with 14 bases between. CDR3 size: 14 residues. As DNA, the CDR3 is TGTGCCAGCAGCTACTCCGACAGAGTTACTGAAGCTTTCTTT. Translated, it gives CASSYSDRVTEAFF. The complete variable domain, with remaining parts taken from reference TRBV7-9 and TRBJ1-1, reads DTGVSQNPRHKITKRGQNVTFRCDPISEHNRLYWYRQTLGQGPEFLTYFQNEAQLEKSRLLSDRFSAERPKGSFSTLEIQRTEQGDSAMYLCASSYSDRVTEAFFGQGTRLTVV.

Turning to this clone: In the same sample, other DNA sequences code for this CDR3. V usage is TRBV7-2 and J usage is TRBJ2-7, with 12 bases aligning to TRBD2. The ends lost 5 bases at V and 7 bases at J; junction bases unmatched: 9. Germline V gives CDR1 SGHTA, CDR2 FQGNSA. The CDR3 spans 15 residues. The CDR3 is CASSPRLAGESEQYF. The CDR3 region has the DNA TGTGCCAGCAGCCCTCGACTAGCGGGAGAAAGTGAGCAGTACTTC.

The CDR3 sequence: CASSPRYGTGLNNEQFF. The CDR3 coding sequence is TGTGCCAGCAGCCCTCGCTATGGGACAGGTCTTAATAATGAGCAGTTCTTC. J is TRBJ2-1 and V is TRBV4-2; 8 bases map to TRBD1. The CDR3 loop spans 17 amino acids. Germline CDR1 is LGHNA and CDR2 is YNFKEQ. V shed 4 bases and J 7 bases; nucleotides not matched to a gene: 15.

About this clone: A junction end diverges from the germline sequence, so it may reflect a read error. The sample carries other DNA sequences with the same CDR3. The chain employs TRBV7-2 and TRBJ2-1; 10 positions agree with TRBD2. The CDR3 contains 14 residues. Looked up from germline, CDR1 is SGHTA and CDR2 is FQGNSA. The chain's CDR3 is CASSLAGAYNEQFF. CDR3 bases: TGTGCCAGCAGCCTAGCGGGGGCCTACAATGAGCAGTTCTTC.

CDR3 in DNA: TGTGCCAGCAGCGCCGGGACAGGGGGCTTGGGCTACACCTTC. Encoded protein: CASSAGTGGLGYTF. This sequence joins TRBV6-6 and TRBJ1-2; 12 bases fit TRBD1. Germline V CDR1 and CDR2: MNHNY, SVGAGI (reference sequence). This CDR3 is 14 amino acids long. J was trimmed by 8 bases and V by 6 bases; bases with no gene match: 7.

V and J are TRBV4-1 and TRBJ2-2, with TRBD2 identical over 14 bases. Germline V gives CDR1 MGHRA, CDR2 YSYEKL. This CDR3 contains 22 residues. With V trimmed by 2 bases and J by 4 bases, 18 bases remained unmatched. CDR3: CASSQLFYRTSGRSTSTGELFF. DNA for the CDR3: TGCGCCAGCAGCCAACTATTTTATAGGACTAGCGGGAGGTCGACCTCCACCGGGGAGCTGTTTTTT.

V is TRBV6-1 and J is TRBJ1-5; unclear D gene. Deletions cut 7 bases from V and 8 bases from J, with 18 bases between. This CDR3 contains 14 residues. From germline, CDR1 is MNHNS and CDR2 SASEGT. Written as DNA, the CDR3 is TGTGCCAGCAACGTAAGAGGTGTGAAGGAGCCCCAGCATTTT. Amino acids: CASNVRGVKEPQHF.

Details on this clone: The junction differs from germline at one of its ends, possibly a read error. J is TRBJ2-5 and V is TRBV4-2; maybe TRBD2 (5 bases). The CDR3 is made up of 11 amino acids. CDR1 is LGHNA, CDR2 YNFKEQ, per germline. CDR3 loop: CASSQEAPIDF. CDR3 coding DNA: TGTGCCAGCAGCCAGGAGGCCCCCATAGACTTC.